This T cell receptor (beta chain) was retrieved from a study of cytomegalovirus exposure and HLA in healthy donors. The donors comprised healthy bone marrow donors. At collection, donors were nominally healthy, but unrecorded immune exposures were probable. Study outcomes and limitations: Some public TCRs appeared in many individuals, while most sequences were rare. It was reported in a later analysis that an Asian-associated ancestry cluster showed fewer N-insertions than the 666-donor mean.

The PCR was carried out with 60 Vbeta primers and 13 Jbeta primers. The table came from immunoSEQ multiplex PCR; TCRdb's copy has only in-frame clones and leaves some out. The sample has some 170,000 clones, about 9% seen once. Germline values: CDR1 SGHTA, CDR2 FQGTGA. The CDR3 is 16 amino acids. Losses at the gene ends were 5 bases for V and 4 bases for J; bases not matched to a gene: 7. This clone was seen a few times. No antigen is known for it. V usage is TRBV7-3 and J usage is TRBJ2-2; TRBD2 matches at 10 bases. Material: PBMCs. This TCR was recovered from a woman younger than 45 in good health and CMV-seropositive. CDR3 in amino acids: CASSPTSGKSTGELFF. Here the CDR3 DNA reads TGTGCCAGCAGCCCAACTAGCGGGAAGTCCACCGGGGAGCTGTTTTTT.